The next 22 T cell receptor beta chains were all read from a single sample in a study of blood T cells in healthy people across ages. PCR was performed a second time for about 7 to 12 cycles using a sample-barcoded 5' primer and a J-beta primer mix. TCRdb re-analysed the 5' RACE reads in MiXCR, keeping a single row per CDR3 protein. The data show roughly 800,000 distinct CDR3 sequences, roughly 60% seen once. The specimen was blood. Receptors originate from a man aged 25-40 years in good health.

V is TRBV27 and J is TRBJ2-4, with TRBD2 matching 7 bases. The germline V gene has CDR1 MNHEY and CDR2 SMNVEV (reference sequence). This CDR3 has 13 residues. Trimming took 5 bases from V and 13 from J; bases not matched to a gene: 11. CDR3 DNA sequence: TGTGCCAGCAGTCCCCTAAGCGGGGAGGGCCAGTACTTC. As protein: CASSPLSGEGQYF.

CDR3 sequence (DNA): TGTGCCAGCAGTTTTTTTGGCGGGAGCACAGATACGCAGTATTTT. Translating it yields CASSFFGGSTDTQYF. This sequence joins TRBV7-8 and TRBJ2-3; maybe TRBD2 (5 bases). This CDR3 is built from 15 residues. The V gene lost 6 bases and the J gene lost 0 bases, with 13 bases spanning the gap. Germline-derived CDR1 and CDR2 are SGHVS and FQNEAQ.

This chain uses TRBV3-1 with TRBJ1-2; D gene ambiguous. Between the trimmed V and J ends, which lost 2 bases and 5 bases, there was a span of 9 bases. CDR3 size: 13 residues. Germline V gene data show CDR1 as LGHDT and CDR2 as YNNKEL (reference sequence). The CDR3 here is CASSQWTSYGYTF. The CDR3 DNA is TGTGCCAGCAGCCAATGGACTTCTTATGGCTACACCTTC. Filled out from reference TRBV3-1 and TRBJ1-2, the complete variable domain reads DTAVSQTPKYLVTQMGNDKSIKCEQNLGHDTMYWYKQDSKKFLKIMFSYNNKELIINETVPNRFSPKSPDKAHLNLHINSLELGDSAVYFCASSQWTSYGYTFGSGTRLTVV.

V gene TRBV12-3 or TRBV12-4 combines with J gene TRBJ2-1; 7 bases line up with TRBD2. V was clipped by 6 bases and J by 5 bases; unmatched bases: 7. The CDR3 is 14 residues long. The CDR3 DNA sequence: TGTGCCAGCAGGACGGGGGGAAAGAACAATGAGCAGTTCTTC. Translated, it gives CASRTGGKNNEQFF.

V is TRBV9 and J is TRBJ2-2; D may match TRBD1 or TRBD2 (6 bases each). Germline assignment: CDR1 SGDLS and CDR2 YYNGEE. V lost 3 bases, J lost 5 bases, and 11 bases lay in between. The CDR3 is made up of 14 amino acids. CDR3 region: CASSEGGETGELFF. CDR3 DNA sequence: TGTGCCAGCAGCGAGGGGGGAGAAACCGGGGAGCTGTTTTTT.

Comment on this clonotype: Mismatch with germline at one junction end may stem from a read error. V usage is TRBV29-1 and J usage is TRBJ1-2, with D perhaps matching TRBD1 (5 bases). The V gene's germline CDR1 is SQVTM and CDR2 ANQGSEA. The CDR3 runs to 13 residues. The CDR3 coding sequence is TGCGGCGTTGCGGCAGGGTCAACAGGAGGCTACACCTTC. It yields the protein CGVAAGSTGGYTF.

Here the CDR3 DNA reads TGTGCCAGCAGCCCTCTGATTTCGGGATTCCAAGAGACCCAGTACTTC. Its translation: CASSPLISGFQETQYF. V usage is TRBV4-2 and J usage is TRBJ2-5, with D tentatively TRBD2 (5 bases). V shed 4 bases and J shed 1 base, with 16 bases lying between them. Per the germline V gene, CDR1 is LGHNA and CDR2 is YNFKEQ. The CDR3 extends over 16 amino acids.

CDR3 loop: CSASEGGMSDTQYF. CDR3 in DNA: TGCAGCGCCTCGGAGGGGGGAATGTCAGATACGCAGTATTTT. The chain recombines TRBV29-1 with TRBJ2-3, with D perhaps being TRBD1 or TRBD2 (6 bases each). The CDR3 has 14 amino acids. Germline CDR1 SQVTM, CDR2 ANQGSEA. V lost 7 bases, J lost 4 bases, and 18 bases lay in between.

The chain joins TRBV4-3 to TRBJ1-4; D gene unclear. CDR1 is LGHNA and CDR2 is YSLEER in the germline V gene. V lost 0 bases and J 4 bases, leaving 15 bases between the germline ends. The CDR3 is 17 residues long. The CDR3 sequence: CASSQDYAGRYNEKLFF. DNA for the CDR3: TGCGCCAGCAGCCAAGATTACGCCGGCAGATATAATGAAAAACTGTTTTTT.

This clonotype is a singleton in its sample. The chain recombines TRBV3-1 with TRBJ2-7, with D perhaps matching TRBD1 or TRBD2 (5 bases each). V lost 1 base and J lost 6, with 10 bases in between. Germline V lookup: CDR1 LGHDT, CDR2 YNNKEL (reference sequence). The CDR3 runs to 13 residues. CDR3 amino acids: CASSQVGDREQYF. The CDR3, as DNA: TGTGCCAGCAGCCAAGTTGGGGACCGCGAGCAGTACTTC.

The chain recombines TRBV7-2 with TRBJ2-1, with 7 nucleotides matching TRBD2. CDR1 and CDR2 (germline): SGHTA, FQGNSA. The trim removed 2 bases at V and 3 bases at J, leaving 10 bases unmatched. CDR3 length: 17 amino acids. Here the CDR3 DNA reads TGTGCCAGCAGCTTATCTTCCGGGGCGGGGGTCTACAATGAGCAGTTCTTC. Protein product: CASSLSSGAGVYNEQFF.

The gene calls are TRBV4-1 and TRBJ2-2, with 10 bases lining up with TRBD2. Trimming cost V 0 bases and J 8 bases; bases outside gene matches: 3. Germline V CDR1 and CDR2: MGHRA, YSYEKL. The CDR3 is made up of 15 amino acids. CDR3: CASSQDTSGIGELFF. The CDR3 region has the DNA TGCGCCAGCAGCCAAGATACTAGCGGGATAGGGGAGCTGTTTTTT.

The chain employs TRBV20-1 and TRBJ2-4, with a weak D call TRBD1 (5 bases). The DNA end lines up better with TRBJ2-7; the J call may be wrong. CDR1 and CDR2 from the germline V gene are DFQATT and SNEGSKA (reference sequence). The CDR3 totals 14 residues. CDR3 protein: CSARDPTASYEQYF. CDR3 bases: TGCAGTGCTAGAGATCCGACAGCCTCCTACGAGCAGTACTTC.

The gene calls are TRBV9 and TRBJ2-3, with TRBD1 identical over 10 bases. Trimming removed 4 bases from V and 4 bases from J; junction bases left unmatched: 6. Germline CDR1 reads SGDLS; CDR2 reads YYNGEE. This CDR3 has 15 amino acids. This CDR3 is CASSLGQGSPDTQYF. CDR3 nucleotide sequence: TGTGCCAGCAGCTTGGGACAGGGGTCGCCAGATACGCAGTATTTT.

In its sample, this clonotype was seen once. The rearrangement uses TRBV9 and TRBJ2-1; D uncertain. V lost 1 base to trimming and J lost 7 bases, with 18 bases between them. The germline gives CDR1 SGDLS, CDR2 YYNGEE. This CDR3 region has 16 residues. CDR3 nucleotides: TGTGCCAGCAGCGTACGAACTGGGGATGCAAGGAATGAGCAGTTCTTC. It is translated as CASSVRTGDARNEQFF.

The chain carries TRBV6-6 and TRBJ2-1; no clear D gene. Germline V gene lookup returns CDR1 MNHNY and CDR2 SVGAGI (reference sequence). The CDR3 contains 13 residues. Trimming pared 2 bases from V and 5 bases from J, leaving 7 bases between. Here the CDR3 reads CASSYGYHNEQFF. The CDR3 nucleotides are TGTGCCAGCAGTTACGGCTACCACAATGAGCAGTTCTTC.

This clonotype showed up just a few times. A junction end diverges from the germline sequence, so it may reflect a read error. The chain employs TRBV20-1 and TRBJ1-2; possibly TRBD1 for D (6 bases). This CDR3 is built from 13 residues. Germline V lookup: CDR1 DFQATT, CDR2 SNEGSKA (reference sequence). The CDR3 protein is CSVRQEVGYGYTF. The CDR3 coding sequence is TGCAGTGTTAGACAGGAGGTTGGCTATGGCTACACCTTC.

The CDR3: CASSQFRLTQETQYF. The DNA of the CDR3 is TGTGCCAGCAGCCAATTCCGACTAACCCAAGAGACCCAGTACTTC. V gene TRBV3-1 combines with J gene TRBJ2-5; D might be TRBD2 (5 bases). Germline values: CDR1 LGHDT, CDR2 YNNKEL (reference sequence). V lost 2 bases and J 1 base, leaving 11 bases between the germline ends. There are 15 residues in the CDR3.

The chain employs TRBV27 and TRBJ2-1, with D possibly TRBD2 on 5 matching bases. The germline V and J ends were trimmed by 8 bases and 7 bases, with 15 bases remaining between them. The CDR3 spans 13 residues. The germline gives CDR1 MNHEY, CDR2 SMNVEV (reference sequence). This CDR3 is CASRLARANEQFF. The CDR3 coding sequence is TGTGCCAGCCGCCTAGCTAGGGCTAATGAGCAGTTCTTC.

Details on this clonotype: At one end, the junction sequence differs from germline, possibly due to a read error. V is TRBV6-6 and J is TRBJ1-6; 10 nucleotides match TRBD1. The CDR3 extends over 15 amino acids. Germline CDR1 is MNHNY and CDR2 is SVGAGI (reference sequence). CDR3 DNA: TGTGCCAGCAGTTACGGGACAGGGGAGAATTCACCCCTGCACTTT. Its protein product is CASSYGTGENSPLHF.

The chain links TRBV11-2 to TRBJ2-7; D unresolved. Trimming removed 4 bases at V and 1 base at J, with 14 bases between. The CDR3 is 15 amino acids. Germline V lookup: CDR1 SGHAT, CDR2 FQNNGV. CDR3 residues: CASSSVYGPSYEQYF. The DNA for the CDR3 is TGTGCCAGCAGCTCCGTCTACGGTCCATCCTACGAGCAGTACTTC.

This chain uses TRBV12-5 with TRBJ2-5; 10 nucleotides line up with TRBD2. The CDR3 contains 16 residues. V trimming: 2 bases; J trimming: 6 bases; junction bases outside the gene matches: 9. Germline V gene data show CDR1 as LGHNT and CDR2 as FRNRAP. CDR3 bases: TGTGCTAGTGGTTTGTATCTAGCGGGAGATGAAAAGACCCAGTACTTC. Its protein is CASGLYLAGDEKTQYF.